This TCR beta chain originates from a study of T cell responses to AZD1222 COVID-19 vaccine. The protocol was immunoSEQ multiplex PCR, while the TCRdb copy is restricted to in-frame clones and leaves out a portion. The sample includes approximately 110,000 clones, around 89% seen only once; the top ten take 3.5% to 5%. Germline V CDR1 and CDR2: GTSNPN, SVGIG (reference sequence). The CDR3 has 12 residues. On this clone itself: Its specificity is not known. A junction boundary mismatches the germline segment, possibly from a read error.

Study-level points and caveats: Donors skewed white British and female; clonal diversity was possibly underestimated. At 160-218 and 743-854, vaccine-associated CD4 TCRs were dominant, and they spanned spike. Baseline seropositives among AZD1222 recipients totaled only 5 to 7. Repertoire samples came only from after the peak T cell response.

This clonotype was sampled from an adult in good health. The sample in question was peripheral blood, obtained on day 0 of AZD1222 vaccination. V is TRBV30 and J is TRBJ1-2; D is ambiguous. The CDR3 loop is CVWSVDLKGYTF. In DNA, the CDR3 is TGTGTCTGGAGTGTAGACTTGAAAGGCTACACCTTC.